What follows describes a single T cell receptor beta chain. Its antigen remains unidentified. V lost 5 bases and J lost 8, with 12 bases in between. Looked up from germline, CDR1 is MNHEY and CDR2 is SMNVEV (reference sequence). The length of the CDR3 is 12 residues. This specimen comes from a study of cytomegalovirus exposure and HLA in healthy donors. Study details: Researchers found that under 90% of 350 to 500 genotyped donors fell within the Caucasian-associated ancestry cluster.

General study results and limits: Presence/absence analyses rested on an assumption that sequencing depth was roughly uniform across donors. HLA restriction was apparent for most CMV-associated TCR beta chains in a later analysis. Later analysis indicated greater clonal expansion among HLA-associated TCR beta chains than among equally common other chains.

60 Vbeta and 13 Jbeta primers were used in PCR. TCRdb's table, derived via immunoSEQ multiplex PCR, lists solely in-frame clones and lacks some. The sample contains about 150,000 clones, around 80% of which appear only once. The chain has TRBV27 and TRBJ1-1; weak D call: TRBD1 (6 bases). The sample was PBMCs. This clonotype was obtained from a man aged 18 to 35 in good health and CMV-seronegative. CDR3 protein: CASSDGGLEAFF. Here the CDR3 DNA reads TGTGCCAGCAGTGACGGGGGGCTAGAAGCTTTCTTT.